Presented here are 8 T cell receptor beta chains from one specimen sequenced in a study of human T cells and chemical hapten exposure. TCRdb reprocessed the RACE reads with MiXCR, giving one entry per CDR3 protein. The table records 95,000 to 150,000 distinct CDR3 sequences, about 11% of them present only once. Time point reported: patch test 3, about 24 weeks after DPC sensitization. Treatment denoted: therapeutic diphenylcyclopropenone sensitization with weekly scalp DPC. Sequenced material: whole blood, taken in connection with sensitization to the hapten diphenylcyclopropenone (DPC). Every receptor here comes from a woman in her 50s with alopecia areata. Some clones in this sample may be carry-over from other donors' samples.

This clonotype has a count of ten or more. The J gene is TRBJ2-3, the V gene TRBV27; the D is unclear. CDR1 is MNHEY and CDR2 is SMNVEV in the germline V gene (reference sequence). The CDR3 has 12 residues. Trimming pared 8 bases from V and 0 bases from J, leaving 6 bases between. The CDR3 protein is CASLQSTDTQYF. In nucleotides, the CDR3 is TGTGCCAGCCTTCAAAGCACAGATACGCAGTATTTT.

In the case of this clonotype: This clone may be a read error of a much larger clone one base away. V usage is TRBV29-1 and J usage is TRBJ2-3; no firm D call. This CDR3 is 11 amino acids long. Germline CDR1 is SQVTM and CDR2 is ANQGSEA. The CDR3 loop reads CSVDVTYTQYF. The DNA of the CDR3 is TGCAGCGTTGACGTCACATATACGCAGTATTTT.

V usage is TRBV6-2 or TRBV6-3 and J usage is TRBJ1-5; no firm D call. CDR1 and CDR2 (germline): MNHEY, SVGEGT. The CDR3 is made up of 16 amino acids. V lost 0 bases and J 0 bases, leaving 9 bases between the germline ends. The CDR3 reads CASSYSSLHSNQPQHF. The CDR3 DNA follows: TGTGCCAGCAGTTACTCATCGCTCCATAGCAATCAGCCCCAGCATTTT.

This clonotype was seen a few times. This chain links TRBV28 with TRBJ2-5, with 12 bases fitting TRBD1. V gave up 5 bases and J gave up 2 bases; unmatched junction bases: 3. The CDR3 has 15 residues. CDR1 and CDR2 from the germline V gene are MDHEN and SYDVKM. The CDR3 protein is CASSGDRGQQETQYF. CDR3 DNA: TGTGCCAGCAGTGGGGACAGGGGGCAACAAGAGACCCAGTACTTC.

This clonotype was counted only a few times. The CDR3 reads CASSPRQDQPQHF. CDR3 nucleotides: TGTGCCAGCAGTCCCCGACAGGATCAGCCCCAGCATTTT. The chain has TRBV7-2 and TRBJ1-5, with D tentatively TRBD1 (6 bases). This CDR3 comprises 13 residues. From germline, CDR1 is SGHTA and CDR2 FQGNSA. The V and J ends lost 6 bases and 5 bases respectively, with 11 bases between them.

There are many counts of this clonotype. The chain links TRBV12-3 or TRBV12-4 to TRBJ2-1; D is undetermined. The CDR3 consists of 13 residues. The ends were cut back, 5 bases at V and 6 bases at J, with 11 bases in the middle. CDR3 region: CASSQGALNEQFF. CDR3 DNA: TGTGCCAGCAGTCAAGGAGCCCTCAATGAGCAGTTCTTC.

The chain has TRBV7-9 and TRBJ2-3; 13 bases line up with TRBD2. Germline lookup yields CDR1 SEHNR and CDR2 FQNEAQ (reference sequence). CDR3 length equals 16 residues. Trimming at V came to 4 bases and at J to 13 bases, leaving 14 bases not matched to a gene. The CDR3, as DNA: TGTGCCAGCAGCTCGGGACTAGCGGGACTCTCGGAAGGGGAGTATTTT. It is translated as CASSSGLAGLSEGEYF.

In regard to this clonotype: Mismatch with germline at one junction end may stem from a read error. The rearrangement links TRBV12-3 or TRBV12-4 to TRBJ1-6; 7 nucleotides line up with TRBD1. The CDR3 has 18 residues. The CDR3: CASTLGQDTSSYNSPLNF. The CDR3, as DNA: TGTGCCAGCACCCTAGGACAGGACACTAGCTCCTATAATTCACCCCTCAACTTT.